These 19 T cell receptor beta chains came from one sample sequenced in a study of shared clonotypes between healthy human individuals. Only in-frame clones appear in the TCRdb table, and some are missing; sequencing was by immunoSEQ multiplex PCR. The sample holds fewer than 400,000 clones, around 74% seen once. Material for sequencing was memory CD4+ T cells sorted from blood. Subset in this sample: CD45RA-negative fraction. These receptors were taken from a man younger than 45 in good health.

The genes are TRBV14 and TRBJ1-1; D perhaps matches TRBD1 (6 bases). The V gene's germline CDR1 is SGHDN and CDR2 FVKESK. This CDR3 has 15 residues. V lost 1 base to trimming and J lost 7 bases, with 16 bases between them. Here the CDR3 reads CASSQVTGTILEAFF. In DNA form, the CDR3 reads TGTGCCAGCAGCCAAGTTACGGGGACAATTCTTGAAGCTTTCTTT.

This clone was observed at least ten times. V gene TRBV7-2 combines with J gene TRBJ2-7; no firm D call. Trimming pared 3 bases from V and 4 bases from J, leaving 16 bases between. Germline loops: CDR1 SGHTA, CDR2 FQGNSA. The CDR3 runs to 15 residues. The CDR3 spells CASSFTPGPRYEQYF. CDR3 DNA: TGTGCCAGCAGCTTCACCCCAGGACCGAGGTACGAGCAGTACTTC.

This clone was counted only a few times. This chain connects TRBV28 to TRBJ1-1; D is unresolved. Trimming pared 2 bases from V and 7 bases from J, leaving 14 bases between. The CDR3 spans 14 residues. Germline V gives CDR1 MDHEN, CDR2 SYDVKM. CDR3 loop: CASSLLGGSYEAFF. The CDR3 DNA is TGTGCCAGCAGTTTACTCGGCGGGAGCTATGAAGCTTTCTTT.

The V and J genes are TRBV5-1 and TRBJ2-7; 7 nucleotides align to TRBD2. The CDR3 consists of 12 residues. V lost 4 bases to trimming and J lost 7 bases; unmatched junction nucleotides: 5. Germline CDR1 SGHRS, CDR2 YFSETQ. The CDR3 DNA reads TGCGCCAGCAGCCCCGGGGGGAGTGAGCAGTACTTC. Translated, it gives CASSPGGSEQYF.

The V and J genes are TRBV6-5 and TRBJ1-2; D gene uncertain. CDR1 and CDR2 from the germline V gene are MNHEY and SVGAGI. This CDR3 contains 14 residues. V was shortened by 2 bases and J by 8 bases, with 15 bases between the two germline ends. The CDR3 DNA reads TGTGCCAGCAGTTACGGAGCAAAGCAGGACGGCTACACCTTC. Translation: CASSYGAKQDGYTF.

The chain carries TRBV18 and TRBJ2-3; D may be TRBD2 (6 bases). Germline lookup yields CDR1 KGHSH and CDR2 LQKENI. Trimming stripped 2 bases from V and 0 bases from J, with 12 bases between. The CDR3 loop spans 16 amino acids. CDR3 protein: CASSPVAEGSTDTQYF. The CDR3, as DNA: TGTGCCAGCTCACCAGTTGCGGAGGGTAGCACAGATACGCAGTATTTT.

In regard to this clone: With a much larger clone just one base away, this may be a read error. This chain uses TRBV5-1 with TRBJ2-5; D is uncertain. Germline V gene lookup returns CDR1 SGHRS and CDR2 YFSETQ. The CDR3 has 12 residues. Between the trimmed V and J ends, which lost 2 bases and 1 base, there was a span of 3 bases. The CDR3 DNA reads as TGCGCCAGCAGCTTCTCCCAAGAGACCCAGTACTTC. Residues: CASSFSQETQYF.

The rearrangement joins TRBV5-1 to TRBJ1-1; 11 bases line up with TRBD1. This CDR3 comprises 14 residues. Per germline, CDR1 SGHRS and CDR2 YFSETQ. V dropped 4 bases and J dropped 5; count of bases not matched to a gene: 4. The CDR3 region has the DNA TGCGCCAGCAGCGGACAGGGGGCCGGGACTGAAGCTTTCTTT. This translates into CASSGQGAGTEAFF.

This chain uses TRBV2 with TRBJ2-1; 10 nucleotides line up with TRBD2. Germline V gene sequence: CDR1 SNHLY, CDR2 FYNNEI. This CDR3 is 16 amino acids long. V trimming: 0 bases; J trimming: 5 bases; junction bases outside the gene matches: 4. CDR3 sequence (DNA): TGTGCCAGCAGTGAAGCGTTGCTAGCGGGAGACAATGAGCAGTTCTTC. Amino acid sequence: CASSEALLAGDNEQFF.

V is TRBV6-4 and J is TRBJ1-2; 10 nucleotides align to TRBD1. CDR1 is MRHNA, CDR2 SNTAGT, per germline. The CDR3 totals 15 residues. V dropped 4 bases and J dropped 3; count of bases not matched to a gene: 5. CDR3 in DNA: TGTGCCAGCAGTGGCCGGGACAGGGGTGACTATGGCTACACCTTC. This encodes CASSGRDRGDYGYTF.

The rearrangement joins TRBV13 to TRBJ1-1; no clear D. CDR1 is PRHDT, CDR2 FYEKMQ, per germline (reference sequence). There are 14 residues in the CDR3. Trimming cost V 5 bases and J 1 base, with 11 bases left between them. CDR3 protein: CASSPPGSNTEAFF. In DNA, the CDR3 is TGTGCCAGCAGCCCACCGGGGTCGAACACTGAAGCTTTCTTT.

On this clone: In the same sample, other DNA sequences code for this CDR3. The chain uses TRBV2 and TRBJ2-1; 13 positions match TRBD2. The ends lost 5 bases at V and 4 bases at J; junction bases unmatched: 2. The germline V gene has CDR1 SNHLY and CDR2 FYNNEI. The CDR3 is made up of 15 amino acids. CDR3 protein: CASSLLAGGYNEQFF. The CDR3 nucleotides are TGTGCCAGCAGTTTACTAGCGGGGGGGTACAATGAGCAGTTCTTC. The variable domain in full, with the rest retrieved from reference TRBV2 and TRBJ2-1, is EPEVTQTPSHQVTQMGQEVILRCVPISNHLYFYWYRQILGQKVEFLVSFYNNEISEKSEIFDDQFSVERPDGSNFTLKIRSTKLEDSAMYFCASSLLAGGYNEQFFGPGTRLTVL.

V gene TRBV6-9 combines with J gene TRBJ1-1, with TRBD1 identical over 7 bases. The germline gives CDR1 MNHGY, CDR2 SVAAGI. The CDR3 is 17 amino acids. The trim removed 1 base at V and 0 bases at J, leaving 8 bases unmatched. Here the CDR3 reads CASSYFKGQPMNTEAFF. The CDR3 nucleotides are TGTGCCAGCAGTTATTTCAAGGGACAGCCTATGAACACTGAAGCTTTCTTT.

The chain has TRBV11-2 and TRBJ2-7; D is uncertain. The germline gives CDR1 SGHAT, CDR2 FQNNGV. Trimming removed 8 bases from V and 2 bases from J, with 13 bases in between. The CDR3 covers 13 residues. The CDR3 here is CASAIGWTYEQYF. In DNA form, the CDR3 reads TGTGCCAGCGCTATAGGGTGGACCTACGAGCAGTACTTC.

V and J are TRBV5-1 and TRBJ2-6, with D unresolved. The germline gives CDR1 SGHRS, CDR2 YFSETQ. There are 14 residues in the CDR3. The germline V and J ends were trimmed by 3 bases and 4 bases, with 8 bases remaining between them. The CDR3 DNA is TGCGCCAGCAGCTCCTCTATGGGGGCCAACGTCCTGACTTTC. This gives the protein CASSSSMGANVLTF.

The chain combines TRBV9 with TRBJ2-1; D not certain. Germline V lookup: CDR1 SGDLS, CDR2 YYNGEE. Trimming shortened V by 4 bases and J by 7 bases, and 15 bases separated the two germline ends. This CDR3 is built from 14 residues. The CDR3 spells CASSPANLGNEQFF. The DNA for the CDR3 is TGTGCCAGCAGCCCGGCGAACCTCGGGAATGAGCAGTTCTTC.

In this sample, this clone turned up a few times. The chain is built from TRBV7-2 and TRBJ1-2; 7 bases align to TRBD1. Germline lookup yields CDR1 SGHTA and CDR2 FQGNSA. CDR3 length: 14 residues. V lost 5 bases to trimming and J lost 2 bases; unmatched junction nucleotides: 5. CDR3 DNA sequence: TGTGCCAGCAGCAGACGACAGGGCAACTATGGCTACACCTTC. Translating gives CASSRRQGNYGYTF.

The chain is built from TRBV30 and TRBJ2-2, with D perhaps TRBD1 (6 bases). Germline CDR1 is GTSNPN and CDR2 is SVGIG (reference sequence). CDR3 length: 14 residues. Trimming left V 3 bases short and J 11 bases short, with 19 bases between. The chain's CDR3 is CAWSLTTGLTELFF. Written as DNA, the CDR3 is TGTGCCTGGAGCCTTACGACAGGCCTGACAGAGCTGTTTTTT.

A few counts support this clone. The chain joins TRBV5-1 to TRBJ2-1; maybe TRBD1 (6 bases). The V and J ends lost 4 bases and 0 bases respectively, with 11 bases between them. Per germline, CDR1 SGHRS and CDR2 YFSETQ. CDR3 size: 15 residues. CDR3: CASSQGMSSYNEQFF. As DNA, the CDR3 is TGCGCCAGCAGCCAGGGGATGAGCTCCTACAATGAGCAGTTCTTC. The whole variable domain, filled in from reference TRBV5-1 and TRBJ2-1, reads KAGVTQTPRYLIKTRGQQVTLSCSPISGHRSVSWYQQTPGQGLQFLFEYFSETQRNKGNFPGRFSGRQFSNSRSEMNVSTLELGDSALYLCASSQGMSSYNEQFFGPGTRLTVL.